A single sample is the source of the 2 T cell receptor beta chains below, sequenced in a study of PD-1 blockade in classical Hodgkin lymphoma. Libraries were prepared by immunoSEQ multiplex PCR; TCRdb keeps only in-frame clonotypes and omits some of them. The sample records over 20,000 clones, less than 75% being singletons. Every patient relapsed after autologous stem cell transplantation, and brentuximab vedotin exposure varied. The sequencing used peripheral blood mononuclear cells (PBMCs), collected before the second cycle of nivolumab. These receptors all come from a human donor with classical Hodgkin lymphoma.

V usage is TRBV2 and J usage is TRBJ1-1; D gene ambiguous. The V end was cut by 4 bases, the J end by 5 bases, with 14 bases between. The CDR3 length is 14 residues. Germline V gives CDR1 SNHLY, CDR2 FYNNEI. The CDR3, as DNA: TGTGCCAGCAGTGTACCGGACTTAGGGACTGAAGCTTTCTTT. Its protein is CASSVPDLGTEAFF.

The V gene is TRBV6-1, the J gene TRBJ1-2, with 9 positions matching TRBD1. CDR1 is MNHNS, CDR2 SASEGT, per germline. With V trimmed by 5 bases and J by 7 bases, 8 bases remained unmatched. This CDR3 comprises 14 residues. Here the CDR3 reads CASSYVGQGVGYTF. The CDR3 DNA sequence: TGTGCCAGCAGTTATGTGGGACAGGGAGTTGGCTACACCTTC.